This TCR beta chain stems from a study of cytotoxic CD8 clonotypes in ibrutinib-treated CLL (TCRdb year 2021). At the level of the whole study: The cohort had about ten relapsed/refractory and approximately 15 treatment-naive patients; some 17 were IGHV unmutated. Partial responses were observed in roughly 24 patients and complete responses in 2; after a median follow-up of about 69 months, remission was maintained in 15 or so patients and progression was observed in approximately 12. Samples at response were collected after a median of approximately twelve months of treatment, with a range of about 6 to 36 months. An average of about 250,000 productive templates and 94,082 productive rearrangements was obtained per sample. Of the roughly 79 people in the trial, roughly 27 had longitudinal samples available. Cryopreserved peripheral blood mononuclear cells were collected before treatment, at response, and at either disease progression or sustained remission. All remission and progressive disease samples were collected while patients were still receiving ibrutinib. Broad study findings and their caveats: At baseline, clonality was higher than in age-matched healthy donors and showed a strong correlation with circulating CD8+ T-cell counts. At ibrutinib response clonality went up, during sustained remission it held steady, and at progression it dropped back toward baseline. Public clonotypes were rare and either shrank or stayed stable during treatment, and the rise in clonality at ibrutinib response reflected expansion of private clonotypes. Sampling times were not matched between patients in sustained remission and patients whose disease was progressing, and lymph node repertoires were not examined.

There are a few counts of this clone. Its cognate antigen has yet to be identified. Base quality data are lacking; no much larger clone is found one base away. A MiSeq instrument was used for deep resolution sequencing, which targeted depths ranging from 1 in 1 million up to 1 in 200,000 T cells, with coverage averaging 10x for each clonotype. The immunoSEQ hsTCRB Kit was used to generate TCR beta libraries. For the original study's pipeline: ImmunoSEQ Data Assistant and ImmunoSEQ Analyzer were used for data analysis, and V, D and J genes were assigned according to IMGT definitions. Clonality, which ranges from 0 to 1, was calculated as one minus the normalized Shannon entropy of productive rearrangement frequencies. Only overrepresented clonotypes making up at least 0.05% of each patient's repertoire were included in the public clonotype analysis. Thirteen age-matched healthy donor repertoires from immuneACCESS were used as controls for clonality. The table comes from immuneACCESS by way of TCRdb, which keeps in-frame sequences with V and J called. Part of the clones is missing from these tables; in studies checked, under half for an unresolved V gene and the rest for unknown reasons. That table gives V, J and clone size, and the DNA gave D and trimming. The table for this sample lists around 130,000 clones; roughly 84% of them were counted only once. The top ten hold roughly 3.5% of the sample.

Per the publication, the time point label means: less than 30 months on ibrutinib. For TCR beta library preparation, approximately 2 micrograms of genomic DNA were extracted from the cryopreserved PBMCs. Longitudinal blood samples from CLL patients on ibrutinib monotherapy underwent high-throughput TCR beta sequencing. Patients were enrolled in a phase 2 open-label single-center ibrutinib monotherapy trial. The CDR3 covers 12 residues, taking in both the cysteine and the phenylalanine. Left in the record is the CDR3 DNA by itself, 36 bases read in frame from the first base. V lost 10 bases and J lost 6 bases; the stretch between them is 10 bases long. The germline V gene (reference sequence) gives CDR1 as LNHDA and CDR2 as SQIVND.

This receptor was taken from a human donor with chronic lymphocytic leukemia. The chain is encoded by TRBV19 joined to TRBJ1-6; possibly the D gene is TRBD1, per 6 matching bases. The source material was PBMCs, sampled after 24 months of ibrutinib treatment. CDR3 sequence: CATGQSNSPLHF. The nucleotide sequence reads as follows: TGTGCCACCGGACAGAGTAATTCACCCCTCCACTTT.